This T cell receptor beta chain was sequenced for a study of T cells in Graves' hyperthyroidism and ophthalmopathy. Amplified TCR beta CDR3 regions came from RNA transcripts. During a first-round RT-PCR of the TCR CDR3, the HTBI primer set was used. TCRdb reprocessed the multiplex PCR reads with MiXCR, giving one entry per CDR3 protein. The table includes 450,000 to 650,000 distinct CDR3 sequences, 17% detected once. Deletions cut 1 base from V and 1 base from J, with 13 bases between. The germline CDR1 and CDR2 sequences are MGHRA and YSYEKL. CDR3 length: 16 residues. Enrolled ophthalmopathy patients presented with a Clinical Activity Score of at least 3, a NOSPECS grade of at least 4, and disease duration under 3 months. This clonotype was detected many times.

The chain joins TRBV4-1 to TRBJ1-1, with D possibly being TRBD1 (6 bases). The sequence was collected from a woman younger than 30 with Graves' ophthalmopathy. The sample taken for sequencing was blood. The CDR3 region has the DNA TGCGCCAGCAGCCAAGTCCTGGACAGACAGAACACTGAAGCTTTCTTT. Translating it yields CASSQVLDRQNTEAFF.